One and the same sample provided the 2 T cell receptor beta chains below, sequenced in a study of T-cell reconstitution after alpha-beta-depleted transplantation in children. Library preparation (for TCRbeta) was performed with unique molecular identifiers. TCRdb reprocessed the PCR reads via MiXCR and lists one record per CDR3 protein. The table shows around 500,000 distinct CDR3 sequences, with 12% occurring only once. Sequenced material: PBMCs from the stem cell graft donor, taken from the stem cell graft. All receptors come from a human donor who donated a stem cell graft to a child with combined immunodeficiency.

V usage is TRBV19 and J usage is TRBJ1-5; D is unresolved. Trimming removed 4 bases at V and 3 bases at J, with 13 bases between. Germline-derived CDR1 and CDR2 are LNHDA and SQIVND (reference sequence). There are 15 residues in the CDR3. CDR3 protein: CASSTDGFLNQPQHF. The CDR3 DNA reads as TGTGCCAGTAGTACGGACGGGTTCCTCAATCAGCCCCAGCATTTT.

J is TRBJ1-2 and V is TRBV25-1; D gene uncertain. CDR1 and CDR2 from the germline V gene are MGHDK and SYGVNS. This CDR3 spans 12 amino acids. The ends were cut back, 10 bases at V and 6 bases at J, with 15 bases in the middle. CDR3 amino acids: CANRLAIDGYTF. CDR3 nucleotide sequence: TGTGCCAATCGGCTCGCAATCGATGGCTACACCTTC.